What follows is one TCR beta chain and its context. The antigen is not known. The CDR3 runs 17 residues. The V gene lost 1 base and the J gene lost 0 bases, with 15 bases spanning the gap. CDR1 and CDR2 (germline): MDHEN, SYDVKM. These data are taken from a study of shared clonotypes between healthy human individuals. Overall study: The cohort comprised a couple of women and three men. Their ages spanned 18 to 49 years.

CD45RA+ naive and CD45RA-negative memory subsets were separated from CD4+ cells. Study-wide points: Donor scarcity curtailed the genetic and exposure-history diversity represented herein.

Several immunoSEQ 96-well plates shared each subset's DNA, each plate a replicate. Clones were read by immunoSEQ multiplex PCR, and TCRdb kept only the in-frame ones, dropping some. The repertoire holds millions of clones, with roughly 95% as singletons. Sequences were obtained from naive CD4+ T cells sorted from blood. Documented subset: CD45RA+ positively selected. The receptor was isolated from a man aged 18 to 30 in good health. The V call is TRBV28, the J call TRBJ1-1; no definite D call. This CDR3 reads CASSLLSGPNLNTEAFF. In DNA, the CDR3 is TGTGCCAGCAGTTTATTGAGCGGACCTAATTTGAACACTGAAGCTTTCTTT.